Listed below are T cell receptor beta chains from one sample, sequenced in a study of radiation and T cells in renal cell carcinoma. The protocol was immunoSEQ multiplex PCR, while the TCRdb copy is restricted to in-frame clones and leaves out a portion. The data hold approximately 61,000 clones, with around 81% observed a single time. The specimen comprised blood, sampled from a patient whose treatment included radiotherapy and nephrectomy. The origin of the receptors is a man in his sixties with renal cell carcinoma. The CDR3 runs from the conserved cysteine through the conserved F or W. The order of the fields is V gene, clone size, J gene, D gene, CDR3 DNA, CDR3 protein. A D gene is named only where the DNA matches it firmly. Part of the rows lack a size; the others show once, few, many or a class for expanded clones.

TRBV7-8,.,TRBJ2-1,TRBD1,TGTGCCAGCAGCCTGACAGGGGGAATGGACAATGAGCAGTTCTTC,CASSLTGGMDNEQFF
TRBV19,once,TRBJ2-3,.,TGTGCCAGTAGTGAAAACCCGGGAGAAAGAGAGTATTTT,CASSENPGEREYF
TRBV19,.,TRBJ1-2,.,TGTGCCAGTAGACTTGACATTTACTATGGCTACACCTTC,CASRLDIYYGYTF
TRBV7-3,.,TRBJ2-1,.,TGTGCCAGCAGCTTATATCTATACAATGAGCAGTTCTTC,CASSLYLYNEQFF
TRBV18,.,TRBJ2-7,TRBD1,TGTGCCAGCTCACCGCGACAGGGTACCTACGAGCAGTACTTC,CASSPRQGTYEQYF
TRBV5-4,.,TRBJ1-1,.,TGTGCCAGTTGGCCCGGGGGTGGGTATGTGAACACTGAAGCTTTCTTT,CASWPGGGYVNTEAFF
TRBV11-2,.,TRBJ1-1,.,TGTGCCAGCAGCTTTAGTCAAGGGAACACTGAAGCTTTCTTT,CASSFSQGNTEAFF
TRBV25-1,.,TRBJ1-2,TRBD1,TGTGCCAGCAGTGGGGGACAGGGGGCGCTAAATGGCTACACCTTC,CASSGGQGALNGYTF
TRBV27,few,TRBJ1-6,.,TGTGCCAGCAGAGGGAAGGTCTATAATTCACCCCTCCACTTT,CASRGKVYNSPLHF
TRBV19,.,TRBJ2-1,TRBD1,TGTGCCAGTAGTATAGGAGACAGGGGGCTCTACAATGAGCAGTTCTTC,CASSIGDRGLYNEQFF
TRBV5-1,few,TRBJ1-2,.,TGCGCCAGCAGCTTGTCGACGGATTATGGCTACACCTTC,CASSLSTDYGYTF
TRBV27,.,TRBJ2-2,.,TGTGCCACCTCAGCCAACCAGGGATTAGGCGGGGAGCTGTTTTTT,CATSANQGLGGELFF
TRBV29-1,.,TRBJ1-1,.,TGCAGCGGAAGCACGTCGGGGAACACTGAAGCTTTCTTT,CSGSTSGNTEAFF
TRBV2,.,TRBJ2-5,TRBD2,TGTGCCAGCCTGAAGGGGACTAGGCAAGAGACCCAGTACTTC,CASLKGTRQETQYF
TRBV18,.,TRBJ2-1,TRBD2,TGTGCCAGCTCACCACAGGCGGGGGGGCTTTACAATGAGCAGTTCTTC,CASSPQAGGLYNEQFF
TRBV10-3,.,TRBJ1-5,.,TGTGCCATCAGTGAGTCGAAGTACACAGCACCGTATAGCAATCAGCCCCAGCATTTT,CAISESKYTAPYSNQPQHF
TRBV19,few,TRBJ1-1,.,TGTGCCAGTAGTCCCGATTGGGCTGAAGCTTTCTTT,CASSPDWAEAFF
TRBV10-3,.,TRBJ2-3,.,TGTGCCATCAGTGGGACAGCGGATACGCAGTATTTT,CAISGTADTQYF
TRBV5-8,.,TRBJ1-4,TRBD1,TGTGCCAGCAGTGCTGACAGGGGAAGTCCAACTAATGAAAAACTGTTTTTT,CASSADRGSPTNEKLFF
TRBV5-6,.,TRBJ2-3,.,TGTGCCAGCAGCCGGGACCGTAGCAGCACAGATACGCAGTATTTT,CASSRDRSSTDTQYF
TRBV4-1,.,TRBJ2-7,.,TGCGCCAGCAGCCAAGCCGCAGGACGGGACGAGCAGTACTTC,CASSQAAGRDEQYF
TRBV15,.,TRBJ1-2,.,TGTGCCACCAGCCCTCCGGACAGCGGCTACACCTTC,CATSPPDSGYTF
TRBV7-9,.,TRBJ2-1,TRBD2,TGTGCCAGCAGCCGCGATGGGATAGCGGGAGGGGGTAATGAGCAGTTCTTC,CASSRDGIAGGGNEQFF
TRBV7-9,once,TRBJ2-7,.,TGTGCCAGCAGCCAAAGTCTGGACAGAGACTACGAGCAGTACTTC,CASSQSLDRDYEQYF
TRBV7-2,.,TRBJ2-7,TRBD2,TGTGCCAGCAGCTTAGCGGTAGCGGGGGGAATCGAGCAGTACTTC,CASSLAVAGGIEQYF
TRBV2,many,TRBJ2-5,.,TGTGTCACCAGCAATGGGGGTAGTAAGACCCAGTACTTC,CVTSNGGSKTQYF
TRBV12-5,.,TRBJ2-1,.,TGTGCTAGTGGTTGGGGGGTTAACCTCGGGCTCTACGACAATGAGCAGTTCTTC,CASGWGVNLGLYDNEQFF
TRBV11-2,few,TRBJ2-5,.,TGTGCCAGCAGCTCTCAAGAGACCCAGTACTTC,CASSSQETQYF
TRBV23-1,.,TRBJ2-5,TRBD2,TGCGCCAGGTCCCCCGTGAGCGGGGATACTGGGAGAGAGACCCAGTACTTC,CARSPVSGDTGRETQYF
TRBV5-8,.,TRBJ1-1,.,TGTGCCAGCATGTATAGAAGAGCTTTCTTT,CASMYRRAFF
TRBV19,.,TRBJ1-4,TRBD1,TGTGCCAGTAGTATGGACAGGGGCAGGGGTGAAAAACTGTTTTTT,CASSMDRGRGEKLFF